What follows describes a single TCR beta chain. The data derive from a study of cytomegalovirus exposure and HLA in healthy donors. The PCR was carried out with 60 Vbeta primers and 13 Jbeta primers. Clones were sequenced by immunoSEQ multiplex PCR, and TCRdb holds only the in-frame ones, with some missing. The sample lists 250,000 to 350,000 clones; roughly 89% were seen once. CDR3 length: 18 residues. The germline CDR1 and CDR2 sequences are MNHEY and SMNVEV (reference sequence). V lost 4 bases, J lost 0 bases, and 8 bases stayed unmatched. The receptor comes from a man aged 35 to 55 in good health and CMV-seropositive. Sequencing used PBMCs. The V gene is TRBV27, the J gene TRBJ2-1; 11 bases are shared with TRBD2. In nucleotides, the CDR3 is TGTGCCAGCAGTTCCGTCGGACTAGCGGGTTACTCCTACAATGAGCAGTTCTTC. Translation gives CASSSVGLAGYSYNEQFF.